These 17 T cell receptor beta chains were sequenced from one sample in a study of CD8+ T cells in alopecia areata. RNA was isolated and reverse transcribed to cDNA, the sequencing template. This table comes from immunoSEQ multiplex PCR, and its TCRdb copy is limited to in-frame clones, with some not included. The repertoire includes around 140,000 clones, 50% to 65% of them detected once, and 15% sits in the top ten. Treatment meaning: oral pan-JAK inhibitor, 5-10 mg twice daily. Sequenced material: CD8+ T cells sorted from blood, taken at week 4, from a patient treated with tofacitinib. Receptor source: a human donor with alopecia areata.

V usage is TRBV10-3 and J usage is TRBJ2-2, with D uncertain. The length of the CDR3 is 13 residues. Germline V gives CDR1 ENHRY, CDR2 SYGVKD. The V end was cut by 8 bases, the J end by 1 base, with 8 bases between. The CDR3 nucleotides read TGTGCCATCCCCTCGAGGAACACCGGGGAGCTGTTTTTT. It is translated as CAIPSRNTGELFF.

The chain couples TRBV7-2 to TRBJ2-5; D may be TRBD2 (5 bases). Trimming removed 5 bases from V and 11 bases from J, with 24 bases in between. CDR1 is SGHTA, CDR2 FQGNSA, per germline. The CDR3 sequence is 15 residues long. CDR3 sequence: CASSPGSPHGWEQYF. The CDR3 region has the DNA TGTGCCAGCAGCCCAGGAAGTCCGCACGGGTGGGAGCAGTACTTC.

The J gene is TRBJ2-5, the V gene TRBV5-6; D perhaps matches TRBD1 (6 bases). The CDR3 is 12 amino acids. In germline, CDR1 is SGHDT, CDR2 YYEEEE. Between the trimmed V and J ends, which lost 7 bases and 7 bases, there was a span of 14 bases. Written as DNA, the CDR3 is TGTGCCAGCGAACAGGGCGACGGGACCCAGTACTTC. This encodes CASEQGDGTQYF.

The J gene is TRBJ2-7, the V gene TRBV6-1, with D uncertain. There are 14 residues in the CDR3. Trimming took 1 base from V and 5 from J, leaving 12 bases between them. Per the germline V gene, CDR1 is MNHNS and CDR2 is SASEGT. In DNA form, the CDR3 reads TGTGCCAGCAGTGAAGGTCCAGGAATGGACGAGCAGTACTTC. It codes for CASSEGPGMDEQYF.

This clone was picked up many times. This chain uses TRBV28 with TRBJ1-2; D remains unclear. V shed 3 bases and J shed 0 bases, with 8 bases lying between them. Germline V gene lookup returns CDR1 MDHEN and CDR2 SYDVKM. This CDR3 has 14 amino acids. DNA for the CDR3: TGTGCCAGCAGTTTCGTCGACACTAACTATGGCTACACCTTC. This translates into CASSFVDTNYGYTF.

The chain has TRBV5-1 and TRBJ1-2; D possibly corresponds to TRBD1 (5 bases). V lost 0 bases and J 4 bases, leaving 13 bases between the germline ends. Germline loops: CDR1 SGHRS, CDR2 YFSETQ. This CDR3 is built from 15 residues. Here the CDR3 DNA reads TGCGCCAGCAGCTTGGCCGTGGGGCGCGTCTATGGCTACACCTTC. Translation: CASSLAVGRVYGYTF.

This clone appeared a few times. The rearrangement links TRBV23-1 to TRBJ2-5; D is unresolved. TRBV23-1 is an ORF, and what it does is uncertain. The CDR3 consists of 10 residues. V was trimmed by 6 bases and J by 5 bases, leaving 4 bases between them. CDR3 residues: CASRGETQYF. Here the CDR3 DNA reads TGCGCCAGCAGGGGGGAGACCCAGTACTTC.

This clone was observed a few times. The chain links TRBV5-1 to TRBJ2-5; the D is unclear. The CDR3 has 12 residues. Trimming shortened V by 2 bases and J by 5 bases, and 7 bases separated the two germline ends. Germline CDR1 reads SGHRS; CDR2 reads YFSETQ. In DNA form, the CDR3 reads TGCGCCAGCAGCTTTGGGTACGAGACCCAGTACTTC. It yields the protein CASSFGYETQYF.

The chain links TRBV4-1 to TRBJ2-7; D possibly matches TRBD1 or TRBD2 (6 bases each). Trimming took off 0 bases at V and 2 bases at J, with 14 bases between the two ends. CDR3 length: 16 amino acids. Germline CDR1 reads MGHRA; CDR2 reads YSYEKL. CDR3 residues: CASSQDQGTGAYEQYF. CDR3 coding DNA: TGCGCCAGCAGCCAAGACCAGGGGACTGGAGCCTACGAGCAGTACTTC.

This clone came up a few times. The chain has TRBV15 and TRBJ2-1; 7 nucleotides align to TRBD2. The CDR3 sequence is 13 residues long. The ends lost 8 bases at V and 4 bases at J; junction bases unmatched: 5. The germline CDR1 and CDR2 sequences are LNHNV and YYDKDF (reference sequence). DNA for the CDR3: TGTGCCACCTTGGGCGGGGGTTACAATGAGCAGTTCTTC. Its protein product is CATLGGGYNEQFF.

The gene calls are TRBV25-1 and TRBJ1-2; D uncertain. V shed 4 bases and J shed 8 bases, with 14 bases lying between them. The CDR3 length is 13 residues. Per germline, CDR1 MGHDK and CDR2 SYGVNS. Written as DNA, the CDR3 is TGTGCCAGCAGTGTTGGGATCCACGACGGCTACACCTTC. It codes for CASSVGIHDGYTF.

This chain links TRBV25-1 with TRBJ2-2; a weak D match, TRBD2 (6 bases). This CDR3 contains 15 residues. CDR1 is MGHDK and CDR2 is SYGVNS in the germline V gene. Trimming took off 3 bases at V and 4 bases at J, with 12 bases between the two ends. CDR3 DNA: TGTGCCAGCAGTGACCGACTAGTTTTCACCGGGGAGCTGTTTTTT. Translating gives CASSDRLVFTGELFF.

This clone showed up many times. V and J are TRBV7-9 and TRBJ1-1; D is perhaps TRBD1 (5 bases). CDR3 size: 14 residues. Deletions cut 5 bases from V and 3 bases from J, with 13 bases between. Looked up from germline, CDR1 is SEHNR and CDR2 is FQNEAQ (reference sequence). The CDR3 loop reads CASSRRGRDTEAFF. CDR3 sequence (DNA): TGTGCCAGCAGCCGAAGAGGCAGGGACACTGAAGCTTTCTTT.

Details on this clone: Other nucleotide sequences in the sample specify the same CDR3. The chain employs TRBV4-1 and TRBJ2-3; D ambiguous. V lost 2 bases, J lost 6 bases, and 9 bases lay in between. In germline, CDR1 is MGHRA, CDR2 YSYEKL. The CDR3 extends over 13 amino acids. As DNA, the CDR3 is TGCGCCAGCAGCCAACTTAGAACGGATACGCAGTATTTT. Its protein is CASSQLRTDTQYF.

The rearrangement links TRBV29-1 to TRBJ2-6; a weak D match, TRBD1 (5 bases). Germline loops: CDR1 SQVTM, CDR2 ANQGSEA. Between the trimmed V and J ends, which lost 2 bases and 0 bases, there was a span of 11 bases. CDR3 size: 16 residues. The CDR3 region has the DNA TGCAGCGTTGAACTAGGGGAATCCTCTGGGGCCAACGTCCTGACTTTC. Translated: CSVELGESSGANVLTF.

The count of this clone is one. CDR3 sequence: CASSGTGEHNQPQHF. DNA for the CDR3: TGTGCCAGCAGTGGGACAGGGGAACACAATCAGCCCCAGCATTTT. The chain is built from TRBV6-5 and TRBJ1-5; 10 nucleotides match TRBD1. CDR1 is MNHEY and CDR2 is SVGAGI in the germline V gene. There are 15 residues in the CDR3. V was pared by 5 bases and J by 3 bases, with 4 bases of the junction left unmatched.

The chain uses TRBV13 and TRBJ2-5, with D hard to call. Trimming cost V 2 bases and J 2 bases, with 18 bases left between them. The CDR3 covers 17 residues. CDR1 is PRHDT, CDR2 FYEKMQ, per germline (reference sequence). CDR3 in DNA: TGTGCCAGCAGCTTAACGACGGAACAGAGGTTACAAGAGACCCAGTACTTC. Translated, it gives CASSLTTEQRLQETQYF.